This section outlines one T cell receptor (beta chain) sequence together with its context. Its antigen remains unknown. An end of the junction differs from the germline gene, which may be a read error. CDR1 and CDR2 from the germline V gene are MGHRA and YSYEKL. The CDR3 loop spans 16 amino acids. The sample comes from a study of shared clonotypes between healthy human individuals. On the study more broadly: Researchers assigned three CD4 naive, three CD4 memory, two CD8 naive and one CD8 memory plate to each donor. Study-level points and caveats: Several donors held approximately 4.5% of naive CD4 clonotypes in common.

Assay: immunoSEQ multiplex PCR; the TCRdb copy retains only in-frame clones and omits some. Of about 2.3 million clones in the sample, 85% to 95% were seen once. V usage is TRBV4-1 and J usage is TRBJ1-2, with a weak D call TRBD1 (5 bases). The sequencing input was naive CD4+ T cells from PBMCs. Specified subset: CD45RA+ positively selected. This TCR came from a man in his late teens or twenties in good health. Some clones in this sample may be carry-over from other donors' samples. DNA for the CDR3: TGCGCCAACAGCCCAAGGCCTCCGACAGCCGCCTATGGCTACACCTTC. Amino acids: CANSPRPPTAAYGYTF.